The rows below give T cell receptor beta chains drawn from one sample of a study of control samples from healthy donors and cancer patients. Repertoires were generated with immunoSEQ multiplex PCR, while TCRdb's copy carries only in-frame clones and drops some. The sample has some 130,000 clones, about 95% seen once. Sequenced sample: blood. The receptors shown here come from a man aged 25-45 years in good health. CDR3s include the opening cysteine and the closing phenylalanine or tryptophan. D genes are given only for firm matches. For some rows the clone size is stated as once, few or many, or as a class when expanded; others skip it.

cdr3_aa	v_call	d_call	cdr3_length	j_call	clone_size
CASSSLSWGYGYTF	TRBV28	.	14	TRBJ1-2	.
CASSQGWTRGPGGELFF	TRBV3-1/TRBV3-2	.	17	TRBJ2-2	.
CAWSRGGSISYEQYF	TRBV30	.	15	TRBJ2-7	.
CASSTITAGGKSPLHF	TRBV27	.	16	TRBJ1-6	.
CASSLGSNEKLFF	TRBV5-1	.	13	TRBJ1-4	.
CASSSGETEAFF	TRBV5-4	.	12	TRBJ1-1	.
CASSQQDRRLDGYTF	TRBV4-1	TRBD1	15	TRBJ1-2	.
CASSLALGGWNQPQHF	TRBV7-8	.	16	TRBJ1-5	.
CASSYDGGAYPYEQYF	TRBV9	TRBD2	16	TRBJ2-7	.
CASRGQGAPRGNQPQHF	TRBV19	TRBD1	17	TRBJ1-5	.
CASSYPFSTDTQYF	TRBV6-2/TRBV6-3	.	14	TRBJ2-3	once
CASSFANKQFF	TRBV28	.	11	TRBJ2-1	many
CASSSLADYNEQFF	TRBV7-9	.	14	TRBJ2-1	once
CASSKDRVNYGYTF	TRBV18	TRBD1	14	TRBJ1-2	.
CASSLDGRGGNTIYF	TRBV7-3	.	15	TRBJ1-3	once
CASSSAGNTIYF	TRBV7-2	.	12	TRBJ1-3	.
CASSLGGGYGYTF	TRBV7-8	.	13	TRBJ1-2	.
CASSQDGALGDLYGYTF	TRBV3-1/TRBV3-2	.	17	TRBJ1-2	.
CASSKQGSNEKLFF	TRBV7-2	.	14	TRBJ1-4	.
CASSLQTGALSWPQHF	TRBV28	.	16	TRBJ1-5	.